The T cell receptor (beta chain) described here comes from a study of T cells expressing NK-cell markers. Germline CDR1 reads LGHDT; CDR2 reads YNNKEL (reference sequence). This CDR3 contains 14 residues. From its re-call of the 5' RACE reads, TCRdb lists each CDR3 protein once, without DNA. The table lists about 400,000 distinct CDR3 sequences, with around a tenth in the top ten. Specimen: blood T cells: a sorted CD56 or NKG2C T cell subset, CD4+ or CD8+ T cells, or bulk PBMC T cells (not recorded which). J is TRBJ2-5 and V is TRBV3-1; absent DNA, TCRdb's TRBD2 call cannot be checked. This clonotype originated in a woman between 50 and 59 years old in good health. CDR3 residues: CASRSTGREETQYF.